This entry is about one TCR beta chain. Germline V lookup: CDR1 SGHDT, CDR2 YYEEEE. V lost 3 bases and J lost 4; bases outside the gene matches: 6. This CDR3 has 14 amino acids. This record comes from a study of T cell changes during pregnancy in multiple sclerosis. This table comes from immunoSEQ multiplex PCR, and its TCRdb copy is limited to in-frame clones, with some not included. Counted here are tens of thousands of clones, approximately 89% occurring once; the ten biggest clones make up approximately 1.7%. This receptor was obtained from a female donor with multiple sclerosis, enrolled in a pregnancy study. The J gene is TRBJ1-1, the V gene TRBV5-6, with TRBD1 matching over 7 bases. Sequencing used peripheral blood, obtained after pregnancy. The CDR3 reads CASSWDRILTEAFF. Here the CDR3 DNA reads TGTGCCAGCAGCTGGGACAGAATCCTCACTGAAGCTTTCTTT.